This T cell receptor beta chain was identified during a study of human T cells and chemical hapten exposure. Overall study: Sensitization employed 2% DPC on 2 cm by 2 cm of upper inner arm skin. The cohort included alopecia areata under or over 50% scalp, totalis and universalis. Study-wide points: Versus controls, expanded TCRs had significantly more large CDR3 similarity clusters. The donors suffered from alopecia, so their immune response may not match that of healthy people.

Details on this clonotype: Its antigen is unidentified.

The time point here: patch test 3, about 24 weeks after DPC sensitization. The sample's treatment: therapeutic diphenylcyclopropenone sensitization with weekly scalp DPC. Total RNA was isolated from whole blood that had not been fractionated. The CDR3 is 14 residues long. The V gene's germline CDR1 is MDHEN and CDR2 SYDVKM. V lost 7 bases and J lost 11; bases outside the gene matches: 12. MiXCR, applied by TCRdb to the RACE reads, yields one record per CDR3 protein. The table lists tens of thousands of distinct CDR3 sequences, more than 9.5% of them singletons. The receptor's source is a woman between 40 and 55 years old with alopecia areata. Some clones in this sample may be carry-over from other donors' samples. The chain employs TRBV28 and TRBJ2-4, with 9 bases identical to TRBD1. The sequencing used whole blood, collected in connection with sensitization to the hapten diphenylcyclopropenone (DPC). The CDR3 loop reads CASTAQAGTGFQYF. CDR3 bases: TGTGCCAGCACCGCTCAGGCCGGGACAGGGTTTCAGTACTTC.